Listed here are 9 T cell receptor beta chains from one sample, sequenced in a study of technical replicates of blood from several donors. Sequencing used immunoSEQ multiplex PCR; TCRdb keeps in-frame clones, though not all of them. This table holds around 97,000 clones, about 94% found once. The sequencing input was T cells isolated from PBMCs. Every receptor here comes from a human donor in good health.

The chain joins TRBV13 to TRBJ2-1, with D unclear. Trimming took off 1 base at V and 5 bases at J, with 6 bases between the two ends. Germline V gene sequence: CDR1 PRHDT, CDR2 FYEKMQ (reference sequence). There are 13 residues in the CDR3. CDR3 amino acids: CASSLERHNEQFF. The CDR3 DNA follows: TGTGCCAGCAGCTTAGAGAGGCACAATGAGCAGTTCTTC. Looking up the rest from reference TRBV13 and TRBJ2-1 gives the full variable domain: AAGVIQSPRHLIKEKRETATLKCYPIPRHDTVYWYQQGPGQDPQFLISFYEKMQSDKGSIPDRFSAQQFSDYHSELNMSSLELGDSALYFCASSLERHNEQFFGPGTRLTVL.

This chain links TRBV10-1 with TRBJ1-3; TRBD1 is a possible D gene (6 bases). Per the germline V gene, CDR1 is WNHNN and CDR2 is SYGVQD (reference sequence). The CDR3 runs 17 residues. V gave up 2 bases and J gave up 1 base, with 15 bases separating them. The CDR3 nucleotides are TGCGCCAGCAGTGAGGAATATCGACAGGATTCTGGAAACACCATATATTTT. This translates into CASSEEYRQDSGNTIYF.

This chain joins TRBV7-8 and TRBJ2-7; maybe TRBD2 (6 bases). Between the trimmed V and J ends, which lost 1 base and 2 bases, there was a span of 12 bases. CDR3 length equals 15 residues. The germline V gene has CDR1 SGHVS and CDR2 FQNEAQ. The CDR3 region is CASSLGASATYEQYF. In nucleotides, the CDR3 is TGTGCCAGCAGCTTAGGGGCTAGCGCAACCTACGAGCAGTACTTC.

The V gene is TRBV19, the J gene TRBJ1-1; D is unresolved. The CDR3 is 14 residues long. Trimming pared 4 bases from V and 5 bases from J, leaving 14 bases between. Germline V gene data show CDR1 as LNHDA and CDR2 as SQIVND (reference sequence). CDR3 in amino acids: CASSTTLLGTEAFF. CDR3 nucleotide sequence: TGTGCCAGTAGTACTACACTACTCGGAACTGAAGCTTTCTTT.

V gene TRBV12-5 combines with J gene TRBJ2-1, with a weak D call TRBD2 (6 bases). In germline, CDR1 is LGHNT, CDR2 FRNRAP. The CDR3 covers 14 residues. Deletions cut 6 bases from V and 8 bases from J, with 17 bases between. The CDR3 nucleotides read TGTGCTAGTGGGCGGGACTCAGCGGTCCATGAGCAGTTCTTC. This codes for CASGRDSAVHEQFF.

The chain is built from TRBV7-8 and TRBJ1-5; the match to TRBD1 covers 8 bases. This CDR3 spans 18 amino acids. Trimming at V came to 5 bases and at J to 0 bases, leaving 12 bases not matched to a gene. The germline V gene has CDR1 SGHVS and CDR2 FQNEAQ. CDR3 amino acids: CASSRFPGQDYSNQPQHF. The CDR3 DNA follows: TGTGCCAGCAGCAGATTTCCGGGACAGGACTATAGCAATCAGCCCCAGCATTTT.

This clone has a single count. The V gene is TRBV4-3, the J gene TRBJ2-2, with 8 bases fitting TRBD2. Germline loops: CDR1 LGHNA, CDR2 YSLEER. This CDR3 is built from 17 residues. J lost 5 bases, V lost 0 bases, and 8 bases had no gene match. CDR3 DNA sequence: TGCGCCAGCAGCCAAGATCCTACGGGAGGGCGGACCGGGGAGCTGTTTTTT. Translated, it gives CASSQDPTGGRTGELFF.

The V gene is TRBV13, the J gene TRBJ2-3; possible D gene TRBD1, 5 bases. Germline V gene lookup returns CDR1 PRHDT and CDR2 FYEKMQ (reference sequence). Trimming removed 3 bases at V and 6 bases at J, with 10 bases between. The CDR3 runs to 13 residues. The CDR3 region has the DNA TGTGCCAGCAGCTTTCAAGGGGCGGATACGCAGTATTTT. Protein: CASSFQGADTQYF. Supplemented by reference TRBV13 and TRBJ2-3, the full variable domain reads AAGVIQSPRHLIKEKRETATLKCYPIPRHDTVYWYQQGPGQDPQFLISFYEKMQSDKGSIPDRFSAQQFSDYHSELNMSSLELGDSALYFCASSFQGADTQYFGPGTRLTVL.

This sequence joins TRBV7-8 and TRBJ1-5; possibly TRBD1 for D (6 bases). V was trimmed by 1 base and J by 0 bases, leaving 7 bases between them. Germline V gene sequence: CDR1 SGHVS, CDR2 FQNEAQ. The CDR3 is made up of 15 amino acids. CDR3 in amino acids: CASSLGTDSNQPQHF. DNA of the CDR3: TGTGCCAGCAGCTTAGGGACAGATAGCAATCAGCCCCAGCATTTT.